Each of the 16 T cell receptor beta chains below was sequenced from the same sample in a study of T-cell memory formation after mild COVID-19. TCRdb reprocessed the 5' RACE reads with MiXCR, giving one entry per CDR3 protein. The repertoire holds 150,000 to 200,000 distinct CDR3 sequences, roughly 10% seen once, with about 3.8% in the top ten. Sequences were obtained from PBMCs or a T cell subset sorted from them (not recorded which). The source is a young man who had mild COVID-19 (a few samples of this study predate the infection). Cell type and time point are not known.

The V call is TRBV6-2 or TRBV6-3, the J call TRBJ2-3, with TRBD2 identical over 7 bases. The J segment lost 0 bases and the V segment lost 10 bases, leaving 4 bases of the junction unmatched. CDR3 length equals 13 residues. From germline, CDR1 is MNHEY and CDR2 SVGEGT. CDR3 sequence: CAILAGSTDTQYF. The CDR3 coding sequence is TGTGCCATTTTAGCGGGTAGCACAGATACGCAGTATTTT.

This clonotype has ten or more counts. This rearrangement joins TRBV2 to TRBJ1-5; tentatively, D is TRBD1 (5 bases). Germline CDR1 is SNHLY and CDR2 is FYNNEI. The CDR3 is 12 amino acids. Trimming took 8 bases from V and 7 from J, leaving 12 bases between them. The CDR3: CASSRVTQPQHF. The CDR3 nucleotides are TGTGCCAGCTCCAGGGTAACCCAGCCCCAGCATTTT.

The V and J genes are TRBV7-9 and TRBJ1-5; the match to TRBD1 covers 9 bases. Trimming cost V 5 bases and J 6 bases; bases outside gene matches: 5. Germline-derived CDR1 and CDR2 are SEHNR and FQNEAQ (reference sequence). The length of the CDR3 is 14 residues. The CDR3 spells CASSRTGDSQPQHF. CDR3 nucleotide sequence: TGTGCCAGCAGCCGGACAGGGGACTCTCAGCCCCAGCATTTT.

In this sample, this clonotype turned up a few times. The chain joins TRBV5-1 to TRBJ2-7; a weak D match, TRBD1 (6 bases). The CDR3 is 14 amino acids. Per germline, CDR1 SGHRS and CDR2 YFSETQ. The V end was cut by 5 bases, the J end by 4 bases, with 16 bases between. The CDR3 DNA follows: TGCGCCAGCAGTCCGGGCCCGAGGGGGTACGAGCAGTACGTC. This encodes CASSPGPRGYEQYV.

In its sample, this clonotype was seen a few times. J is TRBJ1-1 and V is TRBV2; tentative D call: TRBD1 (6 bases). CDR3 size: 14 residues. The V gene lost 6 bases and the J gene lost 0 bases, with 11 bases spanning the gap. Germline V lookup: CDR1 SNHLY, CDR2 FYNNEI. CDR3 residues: CASRQDSMNTEAFF. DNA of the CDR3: TGTGCCAGCAGGCAGGACAGCATGAACACTGAAGCTTTCTTT.

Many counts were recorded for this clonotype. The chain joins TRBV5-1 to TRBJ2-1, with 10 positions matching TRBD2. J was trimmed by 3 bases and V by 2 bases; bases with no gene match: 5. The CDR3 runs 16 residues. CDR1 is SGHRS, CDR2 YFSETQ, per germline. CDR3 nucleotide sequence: TGCGCCAGCAGCTTCCCTCTAGCGGGGGTCTACAATGAGCAGTTCTTC. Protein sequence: CASSFPLAGVYNEQFF.

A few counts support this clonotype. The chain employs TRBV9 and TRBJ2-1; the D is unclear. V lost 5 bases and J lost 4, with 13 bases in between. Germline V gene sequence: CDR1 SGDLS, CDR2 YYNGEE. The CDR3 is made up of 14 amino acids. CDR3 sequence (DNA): TGTGCCAGCAGTCACACCACCCAGTACAATGAGCAGTTCTTC. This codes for CASSHTTQYNEQFF.

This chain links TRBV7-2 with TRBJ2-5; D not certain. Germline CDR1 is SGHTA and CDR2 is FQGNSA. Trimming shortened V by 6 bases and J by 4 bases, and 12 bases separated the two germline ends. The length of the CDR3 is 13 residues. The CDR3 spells CASRPPGLETQYF. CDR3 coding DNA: TGTGCCAGCAGGCCGCCAGGATTAGAGACCCAGTACTTC. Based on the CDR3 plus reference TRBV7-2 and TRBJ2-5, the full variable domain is GAGVSQSPSNKVTEKGKDVELRCDPISGHTALYWYRQSLGQGLEFLIYFQGNSAPDKSGLPSDRFSAERTGGSVSTLTIQRTQQEDSAVYLCASRPPGLETQYFGPGTRLLVL.

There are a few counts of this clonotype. CDR3 residues: CASSFRSQETQYF. DNA of the CDR3: TGTGCCAGCAGTTTCCGTTCTCAAGAGACCCAGTACTTC. V gene TRBV27 combines with J gene TRBJ2-5; D is undetermined. Germline CDR1 and CDR2: MNHEY and SMNVEV (reference sequence). The V end lost 3 bases, the J end lost 2 bases, and 7 bases lay between the germline ends. This CDR3 is built from 13 residues.

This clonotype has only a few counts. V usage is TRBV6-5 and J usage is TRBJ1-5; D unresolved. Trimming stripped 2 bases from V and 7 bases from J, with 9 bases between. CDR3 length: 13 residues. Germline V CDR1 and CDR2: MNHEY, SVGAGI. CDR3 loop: CASSYNNRQPQHF. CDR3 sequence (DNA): TGTGCCAGCAGTTACAATAACCGGCAGCCCCAGCATTTT.

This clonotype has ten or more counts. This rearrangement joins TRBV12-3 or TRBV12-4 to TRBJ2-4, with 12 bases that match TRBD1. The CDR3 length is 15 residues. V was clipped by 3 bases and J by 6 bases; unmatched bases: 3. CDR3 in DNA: TGTGCCAGCAGTTTTAGGGGACAGGGGGCAAACATTCAGTACTTC. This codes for CASSFRGQGANIQYF.

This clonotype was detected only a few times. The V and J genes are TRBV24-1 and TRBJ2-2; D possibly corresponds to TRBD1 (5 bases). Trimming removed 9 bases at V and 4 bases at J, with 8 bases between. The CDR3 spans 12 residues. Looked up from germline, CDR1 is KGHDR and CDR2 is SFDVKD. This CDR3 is CATGASTGELFF. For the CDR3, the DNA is TGTGCCACCGGGGCGAGCACCGGGGAGCTGTTTTTT.

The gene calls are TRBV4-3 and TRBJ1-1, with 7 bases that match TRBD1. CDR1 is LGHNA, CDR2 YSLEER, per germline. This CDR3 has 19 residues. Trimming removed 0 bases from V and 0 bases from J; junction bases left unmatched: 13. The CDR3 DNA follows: TGCGCCAGCAGCCAAGAATGGATCAGGGGGAGGATAATGAACACTGAAGCTTTCTTT. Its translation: CASSQEWIRGRIMNTEAFF.

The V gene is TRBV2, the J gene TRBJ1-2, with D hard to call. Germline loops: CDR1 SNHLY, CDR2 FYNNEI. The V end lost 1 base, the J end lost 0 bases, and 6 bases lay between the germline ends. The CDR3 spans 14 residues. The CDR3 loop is CASSEGSANYGYTF. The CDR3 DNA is TGTGCCAGCAGTGAAGGGTCGGCTAACTATGGCTACACCTTC.

The CDR3 protein is CASSADVAVSGYTF. The CDR3 coding sequence is TGTGCCAGCTCCGCGGACGTGGCGGTCAGCGGCTACACCTTC. The chain is built from TRBV18 and TRBJ1-2, with D uncertain. The CDR3 totals 14 residues. With 6 bases removed from V and 8 bases from J, the gap between germline ends came to 19 bases. Germline V CDR1 and CDR2: KGHSH, LQKENI.

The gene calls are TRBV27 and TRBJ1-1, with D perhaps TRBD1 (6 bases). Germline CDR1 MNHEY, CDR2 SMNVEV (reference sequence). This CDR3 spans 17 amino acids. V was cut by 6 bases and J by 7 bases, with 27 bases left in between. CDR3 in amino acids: CASSDISGARLSGEAFF. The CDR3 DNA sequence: TGTGCCAGCAGCGATATATCAGGGGCCCGACTCTCCGGTGAAGCTTTCTTT.